The sequence of this TCR beta chain was determined in a study of T cell responses to AZD1222 COVID-19 vaccine. The study's findings and limits: Close to half of spike-specific TCRs reportedly recognize unmutated variant regions.

As concerns this clone: What it binds is unknown.

The germline CDR1 and CDR2 sequences are SGDLS and YYNGEE. Trimming took off 7 bases at V and 5 bases at J, with 9 bases between the two ends. This CDR3 is built from 11 residues. Repertoires were generated with immunoSEQ multiplex PCR, while TCRdb's copy carries only in-frame clones and drops some. The table includes more than 100,000 clones, around 88% detected once. The sequence came from an adult in good health. This specimen was peripheral blood, taken on day 0 of AZD1222 vaccination. The rearrangement links TRBV9 to TRBJ1-2, with unresolved D. Here the CDR3 DNA reads TGTGCCAGCGAAAGGGCTTATGGCTACACCTTC. It specifies CASERAYGYTF. Using reference TRBV9 and TRBJ1-2 for the parts outside the CDR3, the full variable domain is DSGVTQTPKHLITATGQRVTLRCSPRSGDLSVYWYQQSLDQGLQFLIQYYNGEERAKGNILERFSAQQFPDLHSELNLSSLELGDSALYFCASERAYGYTFGSGTRLTVV.